These 15 T cell receptor beta chains came from one sample sequenced in a study of PD-1 blockade in classical Hodgkin lymphoma. The time point here: cycle 4 day 1 (C4D1), after 6 weeks of nivolumab. All the patients suffered relapse after autologous stem cell transplantation, and brentuximab vedotin exposure differed. Repertoires were generated with immunoSEQ multiplex PCR, while TCRdb's copy carries only in-frame clones and drops some. Of several thousand clones listed, 65% to 90% are singletons. The starting material was peripheral blood mononuclear cells (PBMCs), obtained before the fourth cycle of nivolumab. Receptors originate from a human donor with classical Hodgkin lymphoma.

CDR3 loop: CASGASRGGIGYTF. The CDR3 DNA sequence: TGTGCCAGCGGAGCCAGCAGGGGTGGAATTGGCTACACCTTC. The rearrangement uses TRBV14 and TRBJ1-2; tentative D call: TRBD1 (6 bases). The CDR3 extends over 14 amino acids. Deletions cut 8 bases from V and 7 bases from J, with 20 bases between. The V gene's germline CDR1 is SGHDN and CDR2 FVKESK.

V gene TRBV6-5 combines with J gene TRBJ2-7, with D maybe TRBD1 (5 bases). CDR1 is MNHEY, CDR2 SVGAGI, per germline. This CDR3 has 14 amino acids. V lost 2 bases, J lost 5 bases, and 13 bases lay in between. The CDR3 DNA is TGTGCCAGCAGTTACCGACAGATGGGCGACGAGCAGTACGTC. Protein product: CASSYRQMGDEQYV.

This sequence joins TRBV7-9 and TRBJ1-1; D uncertain. The CDR3 loop spans 13 amino acids. CDR1 is SEHNR and CDR2 is FQNEAQ in the germline V gene (reference sequence). The ends were cut back, 5 bases at V and 6 bases at J, with 13 bases in the middle. The CDR3 nucleotides are TGTGCCAGCAGCCCTACCCAGCGCGCTGAAGCTTTCTTT. Its translation is CASSPTQRAEAFF.

J is TRBJ2-1 and V is TRBV5-1; 8 bases map to TRBD2. Germline V gene data show CDR1 as SGHRS and CDR2 as YFSETQ. This CDR3 is built from 14 residues. V lost 4 bases and J lost 2; bases outside the gene matches: 2. CDR3 sequence: CASSVAGPYNEQFF. The CDR3 DNA is TGCGCCAGCAGCGTAGCGGGGCCCTACAATGAGCAGTTCTTC. Based on the CDR3 plus reference TRBV5-1 and TRBJ2-1, the full variable domain is KAGVTQTPRYLIKTRGQQVTLSCSPISGHRSVSWYQQTPGQGLQFLFEYFSETQRNKGNFPGRFSGRQFSNSRSEMNVSTLELGDSALYLCASSVAGPYNEQFFGPGTRLTVL.

This clone was picked up one time. The chain is built from TRBV2 and TRBJ2-4; D call uncertain. The germline V and J ends were trimmed by 3 bases and 15 bases, with 21 bases remaining between them. Germline V CDR1 and CDR2: SNHLY, FYNNEI. The CDR3 loop spans 14 amino acids. Here the CDR3 DNA reads TGTGCCAGCAGTGATGGGTGGATCTTGTCGCTCTCGTACTTC. Its translation: CASSDGWILSLSYF.

The gene calls are TRBV5-5 and TRBJ1-6; TRBD1 matches 7 bases. The V and J ends lost 6 bases and 3 bases, in that order; junction bases with no gene match: 9. The CDR3 spans 16 residues. The V gene's germline CDR1 is SGHKS and CDR2 YYEKEE (reference sequence). The CDR3 reads CASTPLGTDYNSPLHF. The CDR3 DNA reads TGTGCCAGCACCCCACTCGGGACAGACTATAATTCACCCCTCCACTTT.

The V gene is TRBV5-1, the J gene TRBJ2-5, with TRBD1 matching 9 bases. Germline CDR1 SGHRS, CDR2 YFSETQ. The V gene end was trimmed by 4 bases and the J gene end by 6 bases; junction bases not matched to a gene: 10. The CDR3 is made up of 15 amino acids. The CDR3 DNA sequence: TGCGCCAGCAGCCCCACACAGGGGGCTGGGAAGACCCAGTACTTC. This gives the protein CASSPTQGAGKTQYF.

The V gene is TRBV18, the J gene TRBJ1-3; D is uncertain. This CDR3 has 11 residues. CDR1 is KGHSH, CDR2 LQKENI, per germline. Trimming shortened V by 8 bases and J by 4 bases, and 6 bases separated the two germline ends. CDR3 in DNA: TGTGCCAGCCACCAGGGAAACACCATATATTTT. It encodes CASHQGNTIYF.

The chain carries TRBV6-1 and TRBJ2-3; 7 nucleotides match TRBD2. The CDR3 has 14 residues. Germline CDR1 MNHNS, CDR2 SASEGT. J gave up 0 bases and V 10 bases, and 7 bases lay outside the gene matches. The CDR3 DNA follows: TGTGCCACCTCCCGGGGAGGGAGCACAGATACGCAGTATTTT. This translates into CATSRGGSTDTQYF.

The V gene is TRBV5-4, the J gene TRBJ2-2; D may be TRBD2 (5 bases). Germline loops: CDR1 SGHNT, CDR2 YYREEE (reference sequence). V was cut by 4 bases and J by 5 bases, with 12 bases left in between. The CDR3 runs to 14 residues. This chain's CDR3 is CASSPETKTGELFF. Written as DNA, the CDR3 is TGTGCCAGCAGCCCGGAGACTAAAACCGGGGAGCTGTTTTTT. The whole variable domain, filled in from reference TRBV5-4 and TRBJ2-2, reads ETGVTQSPTHLIKTRGQQVTLRCSSQSGHNTVSWYQQALGQGPQFIFQYYREEENGRGNFPPRFSGLQFPNYSSELNVNALELDDSALYLCASSPETKTGELFFGEGSRLTVL.

This clone was observed a handful of times. This chain joins TRBV11-2 and TRBJ1-1; no firm D call. V was trimmed by 0 bases and J by 0 bases, leaving 11 bases between them. This CDR3 is built from 16 residues. Germline-derived CDR1 and CDR2 are SGHAT and FQNNGV. The CDR3 sequence: CASSLEPFGLNTEAFF. In DNA, the CDR3 is TGTGCCAGCAGCTTAGAACCGTTTGGACTGAACACTGAAGCTTTCTTT.

This clone appeared a few times. This chain joins TRBV5-6 and TRBJ1-5, with 7 bases identical to TRBD1. CDR1 is SGHDT, CDR2 YYEEEE, per germline. The CDR3 extends over 16 amino acids. After removal of 4 bases from V and 7 bases from J, the junction contained 14 bases not matched to a gene. The CDR3 loop reads CASSQRGGGYRQPQHF. CDR3 in DNA: TGTGCCAGCAGCCAACGGGGAGGGGGCTACAGGCAGCCCCAGCATTTT.

This clone was counted a few times. Other DNA sequences within the sample encode an identical CDR3. The V gene is TRBV5-1, the J gene TRBJ2-5; 8 positions match TRBD2. With 0 bases clipped from V and 1 base from J, the junction kept 2 bases outside the gene matches. CDR1 and CDR2 from the germline V gene are SGHRS and YFSETQ. The CDR3 contains 15 residues. CDR3 amino acids: CASSLAGTSQETQYF. The CDR3 region has the DNA TGCGCCAGCAGCTTGGCAGGGACTAGCCAAGAGACCCAGTACTTC.

This clone has just one count. This chain links TRBV9 with TRBJ1-1, with D maybe TRBD1 (5 bases). Trimming took off 0 bases at V and 3 bases at J, with 15 bases between the two ends. The germline V gene has CDR1 SGDLS and CDR2 YYNGEE. The CDR3 spans 16 residues. CDR3 amino acids: CASSVVMGVGYTEAFF. The CDR3 DNA is TGTGCCAGCAGCGTAGTGATGGGGGTTGGTTACACTGAAGCTTTCTTT. Full variable domain (outside the CDR3, taken from reference TRBV9 and TRBJ1-1): DSGVTQTPKHLITATGQRVTLRCSPRSGDLSVYWYQQSLDQGLQFLIQYYNGEERAKGNILERFSAQQFPDLHSELNLSSLELGDSALYFCASSVVMGVGYTEAFFGQGTRLTVV.

In regard to this clone: The sample carries other DNA sequences with the same CDR3. This chain uses TRBV23-1 with TRBJ1-4, with unresolved D. TRBV23-1 is treated as an ORF (open reading frame) with a function not yet certain. There are 13 residues in the CDR3. The ends were cut back, 3 bases at V and 14 bases at J, with 16 bases in the middle. In DNA, the CDR3 is TGCGCCAGCAGTCAGTGGGCCAGCGAATGCCTGTTTTTT. It codes for CASSQWASECLFF.